Listed below are T cell receptor beta chains from one sample, sequenced in a study of vaccination effects on CD4 cells after COVID-19. These receptors lack a known antigen. Assay: immunoSEQ multiplex PCR; the TCRdb copy retains only in-frame clones and omits some. The sample gives 25,000 to 35,000 clones, roughly four fifths of which show up once; about 14% is in the top ten. This specimen was CD4+ T cells from PBMCs cultured with HCoV-229E spike peptides, taken after COVID-19 vaccination. These receptors were taken from a human donor who received a COVID-19 vaccine. CDR3s include the opening cysteine and the closing phenylalanine or tryptophan. Expanded clones get a size class; other rows say once, few or many, or leave the size out.

>TRBJ1-5|once|TRBV4-1
CASSQGEGLNQPQHF
>TRBJ2-2|.|TRBV18
CASSSRLAGGDKNTGELFF
>TRBJ2-5|.|TRBV29-1
CSVVSGGETQYF
>TRBJ1-2|.|TRBV2
CASSEAGFYGYTF
>TRBJ1-2|.|TRBV10-1
CASTLLIGSF
>TRBJ2-7|.|TRBV7-8
CASSETGTSSYEQYF
>TRBJ2-4|.|TRBV2
CANGQGGIQYF
>TRBJ2-6|.|TRBV19
CASIRGTSGANVLTF
>TRBJ2-1|.|TRBV11-3
CASSFGNRNEQFF
>TRBJ2-5|.|TRBV6-5
CASRDRDRGRETQYF
>TRBJ2-5|.|TRBV3-1/TRBV3-2
CASSQGRETQYF
>TRBJ2-5|.|TRBV18
CASSPLGGGETQYF
>TRBJ1-4|.|TRBV4-1
CASSLINGAGSEKLFF
>TRBJ2-3|.|TRBV25-1
CASSRVASTDTQYF
>TRBJ1-5|medium-sized|TRBV10-3
CAISGGLEAGSYQPQHF
>TRBJ2-7|.|TRBV2
CASSARAGEEYF
>TRBJ1-1|.|TRBV12-5
CASGLVLREQTEAFF
>TRBJ1-2|.|TRBV7-9
CASSNRDGYTF
>TRBJ1-2|once|TRBV6-6
CASSYRGSNYGYTF
>TRBJ2-3|.|TRBV9
CASSATSGADTQYF
>TRBJ1-5|.|TRBV2
CASRTGTGSQPQHF
>TRBJ2-1|.|TRBV18
CASSPLAAYNEQFF
>TRBJ2-5|.|TRBV7-6
CASTQPGTSGSETQYF
>TRBJ2-7|.|TRBV18
CASSLVAGGGPKEQYF
>TRBJ1-1|.|TRBV30
CARRIGNTEAFF
>TRBJ1-2|.|TRBV10-3
CAITQGDRYGYTF
>TRBJ1-1|few|TRBV13
CASSLGLWGEAFF
>TRBJ2-1|medium-sized|TRBV12-5
CASGYFETWEGPGEDEQFF
>TRBJ1-2|.|TRBV18
CASSFRGGDYGYTF
>TRBJ1-1|.|TRBV29-1
CSVVRKLNTEAFF
>TRBJ2-3|.|TRBV6-5
CALKGVTDTQYF
>TRBJ2-5|.|TRBV5-1
CASSWGQGGRETQYF
>TRBJ2-7|.|TRBV7-2
CASSRQYLYEQYF
>TRBJ2-1|.|TRBV25-1
CASSEQGNEQFF
>TRBJ1-1|.|TRBV27
CASNLTGLSMNTEAFF
>TRBJ1-3|.|TRBV6-6
CASSRPLQGAGNTIYF
>TRBJ2-1|.|TRBV19
CASSFLAGGAYNEQFF
>TRBJ1-1|once|TRBV29-1
CSVAGQTNTEAFF
>TRBJ2-3|.|TRBV7-2
CASRPGDGRGTDTQYF
>TRBJ1-5|.|TRBV6-5
CASMLSLNQPQHF
>TRBJ2-1|.|TRBV7-6
CASSLQDLSYNEQFF
>TRBJ1-2|few|TRBV10-3
CAISGIGGANYGYTF
>TRBJ2-1|.|TRBV12-3/TRBV12-4
CASSLTEEQFF
>TRBJ1-2|.|TRBV30
CAWGKDGLEANYGYTF
>TRBJ2-5|.|TRBV6-6
CASSGVSGSIETQYF
>TRBJ2-1|.|TRBV20-1
CSASPRDHQFF
>TRBJ2-7|large|TRBV4-1
CASSQVERGGPRLYEQYF
>TRBJ1-1|.|TRBV5-1
CASSLAWGPTEAFF
>TRBJ1-1|.|TRBV29-1
CSVFRTSSTEAFF
>TRBJ1-6|few|TRBV4-1
CASSQDPRGEGNSPLHF
>TRBJ2-7|.|TRBV6-6
CASSYSMGRSGEQYF
>TRBJ1-1|.|TRBV6-4
CASSDFSWGTEAFF
>TRBJ1-1|.|TRBV29-1
CSVRQGDTEAFF